The next 9 T cell receptor beta chains were all read from a single sample in a study of T-cell reconstitution after alpha-beta-depleted transplantation in children. TCRbeta library preparation incorporated unique molecular identifiers. Each CDR3 protein gets one entry after TCRdb re-called the PCR reads with MiXCR. The top ten clones hold about 14% of a sample with approximately 520,000 distinct CDR3 sequences, 9.5% to 12% of them seen once. Sequenced material: PBMCs, mostly from graft donor cells, taken 180 days after TCRalphabeta/CD19-depleted stem cell transplant. Receptors originate from a female patient aged 2-9 years who had a stem cell transplant for aplastic anemia, so the T cells may come from the graft donor.

This chain joins TRBV29-1 and TRBJ2-2; possible D gene TRBD1, 5 bases. V was pared by 3 bases and J by 7 bases, with 12 bases between. The germline gives CDR1 SQVTM, CDR2 ANQGSEA. There are 13 residues in the CDR3. CDR3 nucleotide sequence: TGCAGCGTTGACAAAGGGGTGTTCGGGGAGCTGTTTTTT. It encodes CSVDKGVFGELFF.

This clonotype was counted only a few times. CDR3 DNA: TGTGCCAGCAGCCCAAGTAGAATGGACAGGGCCGCTAGCGGCCACCGCAATGAGCAGTTCTTC. Translation gives CASSPSRMDRAASGHRNEQFF. This chain joins TRBV9 and TRBJ2-1, with D tentatively TRBD1 (8 bases). Germline CDR1 reads SGDLS; CDR2 reads YYNGEE. Trimming left V 4 bases short and J 6 bases short, with 35 bases between. There are 21 residues in the CDR3.

Comment on this clonotype: Compared with germline, one end of the junction differs, possibly owing to a read error. V usage is TRBV20-1 and J usage is TRBJ1-4; D gene unclear. Germline assignment: CDR1 DFQATT and CDR2 SNEGSKA (reference sequence). This CDR3 has 10 amino acids. CDR3 residues: CSASPFGGVF. CDR3 nucleotides: TGCAGTGCTAGCCCTTTCGGAGGAGTCTTT.

This clonotype was observed many times. J is TRBJ2-7 and V is TRBV6-1; no firm D call. V was pared by 8 bases and J by 4 bases, with 12 bases between. Germline V gene sequence: CDR1 MNHNS, CDR2 SASEGT. The CDR3 has 12 residues. The CDR3 DNA reads TGTGCCAGCTCGCAGGTGACTTACGAGCAGTACGTC. Its protein is CASSQVTYEQYV.

V usage is TRBV20-1 and J usage is TRBJ2-1; 8 bases map to TRBD2. This CDR3 is built from 14 residues. The junction had 10 bases not matched to a gene; V was cut back by 6 bases and J by 6 bases. Germline assignment: CDR1 DFQATT and CDR2 SNEGSKA (reference sequence). CDR3 protein: CSAILAELFNEQFF. The DNA of the CDR3 is TGCAGTGCCATACTAGCGGAGCTCTTCAATGAGCAGTTCTTC.

This clonotype was detected a few times. The chain is built from TRBV6-5 and TRBJ2-2, with D perhaps matching TRBD1 (5 bases). The CDR3 runs 15 residues. Germline loops: CDR1 MNHEY, CDR2 SVGAGI. V dropped 4 bases and J dropped 6 bases, with 15 bases sitting between them. This CDR3 reads CASSWLGPGAGELFF. The CDR3 region has the DNA TGTGCCAGCAGTTGGTTGGGGCCTGGGGCCGGGGAGCTGTTTTTT.

This clonotype has ten or more counts. The gene calls are TRBV4-1 and TRBJ1-1; TRBD1 is a possible D gene (6 bases). CDR1 is MGHRA, CDR2 YSYEKL, per germline. Trimming removed 0 bases from V and 3 bases from J, with 8 bases in between. The CDR3 sequence is 14 residues long. The CDR3 protein is CASSQDPGDTEAFF. The CDR3 nucleotides read TGCGCCAGCAGCCAAGATCCAGGGGACACTGAAGCTTTCTTT.

The chain is built from TRBV6-5 and TRBJ1-6, with D uncertain. The CDR3 consists of 13 residues. Trimming took off 0 bases at V and 6 bases at J, with 3 bases between the two ends. Germline V CDR1 and CDR2: MNHEY, SVGAGI. DNA of the CDR3: TGTGCCAGCAGTTACTCGCTTAATTCACCCCTCCACTTT. Protein sequence: CASSYSLNSPLHF.

The chain employs TRBV27 and TRBJ2-1; D might be TRBD2 (5 bases). From germline, CDR1 is MNHEY and CDR2 SMNVEV (reference sequence). There are 15 residues in the CDR3. The germline V and J ends were trimmed by 7 bases and 3 bases, with 16 bases remaining between them. The CDR3 nucleotides read TGTGCCAGCACCTTAAAGGCTGCGGGCTACAATGAGCAGTTCTTC. Translated, it gives CASTLKAAGYNEQFF.